This entry is about one T cell receptor (beta chain). What it binds is not known. The V gene lost 0 bases and the J gene lost 10 bases, with 4 bases spanning the gap. The CDR3 is made up of 11 amino acids. Germline assignment: CDR1 SGHRS and CDR2 YFSETQ. This entry is derived from a study of lymphopenia after photon versus proton radiotherapy. Study results and caveats: Only patients who died were analyzed for survival; proton advantage is unproven. A bigger post-nadir fall in TCR diversity correlated inversely with survival time in deceased patients. Under photons, naive T cells and diversity fell while effector/memory populations rose.

Profiled with immunoSEQ multiplex PCR; TCRdb holds only in-frame clones, not every one. The sample holds 25,000 to 35,000 clones, 85% to 90% seen once. The rearrangement joins TRBV5-1 to TRBJ2-2; unclear D gene. This TCR was recovered from a woman in her forties or fifties with pancreatic cancer. The sequences come from peripheral blood, collected from a patient treated with photon-based radiotherapy. This CDR3 is CASSLAQELFF. DNA for the CDR3: TGCGCCAGCAGCTTGGCCCAGGAGCTGTTTTTT.